This TCR beta chain was documented in a study of T cells after posttransplantation cyclophosphamide. Overall study results and limits: Tissue-infiltrating T cells from skin or gut overlapped little with blood T cells.

On this clone: Its antigen is unknown.

Germline values: CDR1 MNHNS, CDR2 SASEGT. V was shortened by 3 bases and J by 0 bases, with 15 bases between the two germline ends. The CDR3 sequence is 17 residues long. The protocol was immunoSEQ multiplex PCR, while the TCRdb copy is restricted to in-frame clones and leaves out a portion. This table holds around 4,200 clones, roughly 96% found once. The receptor was derived from a man aged 45 to 65. Sequenced input: naive CD4+ T cells sorted from PBMCs. The V gene is TRBV6-1, the J gene TRBJ1-5; tentative D call: TRBD1 (5 bases). CDR3 bases: TGTGCCAGCAGTGAGAATGGGAGGGGAGATAGCAATCAGCCCCAGCATTTT. Protein: CASSENGRGDSNQPQHF.